In this sample, the clone carrying this TCR beta chain turned up many times. Its antigen is undetermined. The source of the sample is a study of CD8 T cells in ankylosing spondylitis. General observations from the study: About 8 highly homologous variants formed a TCR beta motif that appeared characteristic of ankylosing spondylitis blood.

This CDR3 region has 13 residues. The V end lost 4 bases, the J end lost 4 bases, and 11 bases lay between the germline ends. Germline V gene sequence: CDR1 SGHRS, CDR2 YFSETQ. Via MiXCR, TCRdb re-called the 5' RACE reads, giving one row per CDR3 protein. The sample includes fewer than 550,000 distinct CDR3 sequences, approximately 5.3% of them seen just once. The J gene is TRBJ1-1, the V gene TRBV5-1; TRBD1 might be the D (5 bases). What was sequenced was blood, either unsorted or a sorted T cell fraction (not recorded which). The receptor's source is a male donor with ankylosing spondylitis. CDR3 residues: CASSQTGGTEAFF. In DNA form, the CDR3 reads TGCGCCAGCAGCCAGACGGGGGGCACTGAAGCTTTCTTT.